This T cell receptor beta chain was captured in a study of radiation and T cells in renal cell carcinoma. This clone was observed a handful of times. Assay: immunoSEQ multiplex PCR; the TCRdb copy retains only in-frame clones and omits some. The table records approximately 150,000 clones, around four fifths of them present only once. Germline V CDR1 and CDR2: DFQATT, SNEGSKA (reference sequence). V was pared by 6 bases and J by 7 bases, with 9 bases between. The CDR3 is 11 residues long. Regarding time point: baseline pretreatment blood. Treatment described: 15 Gy SBRT to primary tumor, nephrectomy 4 weeks later.

The sequences come from blood, collected from a patient whose treatment included radiotherapy and nephrectomy. The chain recombines TRBV20-1 with TRBJ1-4; D possibly corresponds to TRBD1 (6 bases). The TCR originated in a woman aged 45 to 65 with renal cell carcinoma. The DNA for the CDR3 is TGCAGTGCGGAGGACAGTGAAAAACTGTTTTTT. Protein product: CSAEDSEKLFF.